Listed below are T cell receptor beta chains from one sample, sequenced in a study of blood T cell repertoires in COVID-19. The data were produced by immunoSEQ multiplex PCR, yet TCRdb's version contains in-frame clones alone and is incomplete. The sample contains 350,000 to 400,000 clones, around nine tenths of which appear only once. Sample: PBMCs or T cells enriched from blood (not recorded which). These TCRs come from a woman aged 25 to 39 who had recovered from COVID-19. CDR3s include the opening cysteine and the closing phenylalanine or tryptophan. A D gene is named only where the DNA matches it firmly. Clone size is stated in some rows and not others, as once, few, many or a class when expanded.

DNA	CDR3	D	V	size	J
TGTGCCAGCAGCGGAATTAGGGGGCGTGACACTGAAGCTTTCTTT	CASSGIRGRDTEAFF	TRBD1	TRBV6-5	-	TRBJ1-1
TGTGCCAGTAGTAGTTCCGATTTCCTACGACGGCGGAATGAAAAACTGTTTTTT	CASSSSDFLRRRNEKLFF	-	TRBV19	-	TRBJ1-4
TGTGCCAGCAGTTGGGCCCGCGGGGGAGGGGATGAGCAGTTCTTC	CASSWARGGGDEQFF	TRBD2	TRBV6-6	-	TRBJ2-1
TGTGCCACCAGTGGAACAGGGGAAGGTGGTGAGCAGTTCTTC	CATSGTGEGGEQFF	TRBD1	TRBV24-1	-	TRBJ2-1
TGTGCCAGCAGTTCCATCACTACCCAAGCGGTCCTCTCCTACAATGAGCAGTTCTTC	CASSSITTQAVLSYNEQFF	-	TRBV27	-	TRBJ2-1
TGTGCCATCAGCTCCGACTTCCCCGGGAACATTCAGTACTTC	CAISSDFPGNIQYF	-	TRBV10-3	-	TRBJ2-4
TGCGCCAGCAGCCAAAGACAGGGTAGGGACGAGCAGTACTTC	CASSQRQGRDEQYF	TRBD1	TRBV4-1	-	TRBJ2-7
TGCGCCAGCAGCCAGGGACAGGCTAAAGAGACCCAGTACTTC	CASSQGQAKETQYF	TRBD1	TRBV4-1	once	TRBJ2-5
TGCGCCAGCAGCTACGGACTAGGATTGCGTACGCAGTATTTT	CASSYGLGLRTQYF	TRBD2	TRBV5-1	-	TRBJ2-3
TGTGCCAGCAGTCCACTCGCGCGCGAGACCCAGTACTTC	CASSPLARETQYF	-	TRBV27	-	TRBJ2-5
TGCAGCGTTGGCGAGCAGCCTCTTCGGGACGAGCAGTACTTC	CSVGEQPLRDEQYF	-	TRBV29-1	-	TRBJ2-7
TGCAGCGTTGAAGTAGGCGGGGACCCAACCGGGGAGCTGTTTTTT	CSVEVGGDPTGELFF	-	TRBV29-1	once	TRBJ2-2
TGTGCCAGCAGCCCCGACGGCCAGAGGCAGCCCCAGCATTTT	CASSPDGQRQPQHF	-	TRBV7-2	-	TRBJ1-5
TGTGCCAGCATCCGAAGGGGTTTTAGCACAGATACGCAGTATTTT	CASIRRGFSTDTQYF	-	TRBV6-5	-	TRBJ2-3
TGTGCCATCAGGGGGTGGGGGACTAGCGGGGAAAGGGAAGATACGCAGTATTTT	CAIRGWGTSGEREDTQYF	TRBD2	TRBV10-3	-	TRBJ2-3
TGTGCCAGCAGCTGGGGTGGGAGTACAGATACGCAGTATTTT	CASSWGGSTDTQYF	-	TRBV7-3	-	TRBJ2-3
TGTGCCAGCAGCTCCGCGCTAAGTGGAAACACCATATATTTT	CASSSALSGNTIYF	-	TRBV7-9	-	TRBJ1-3
TGTGCCACCAGTGATCCACACCAGGCTGGCCGCAATGAGCAGTTCTTC	CATSDPHQAGRNEQFF	-	TRBV24-1	-	TRBJ2-1
TGTGCCAGCAGCGGGGCGGGGGGGCACAATGAGCAGTTCTTC	CASSGAGGHNEQFF	TRBD2	TRBV7-2	-	TRBJ2-1
TGCGCCAGCAGCTCCCAACCGGTGAACACTGAAGCTTTCTTT	CASSSQPVNTEAFF	-	TRBV5-1	-	TRBJ1-1
TGTGCCAGCAGCGCCCTTAACTATGGCTACACCTTC	CASSALNYGYTF	-	TRBV9	few	TRBJ1-2
TGTGCCAGCAGCTTAGCCCTAGCGGGAGAGTGGGCGGGCTCCTACAATGAGCAGTTCTTC	CASSLALAGEWAGSYNEQFF	TRBD2	TRBV7-2	-	TRBJ2-1
TGTGCAAGTCGCCCCCATGACAGGGGGGCCTACGAGCAGTACTTC	CASRPHDRGAYEQYF	-	TRBV12-2	-	TRBJ2-7
TGCAGCGTTGCCAGGATGAGCGGCACTGAAGCTTTCTTT	CSVARMSGTEAFF	-	TRBV29-1	-	TRBJ1-1
TGTGCCAGTAGTACGGGCCCGGGGGTCACTGAAGCTTTCTTT	CASSTGPGVTEAFF	-	TRBV19	-	TRBJ1-1
TGTGCCAGCAGTTCTATTCAACCTGGGGCCAACGTCCTGACTTTC	CASSSIQPGANVLTF	-	TRBV6-6	-	TRBJ2-6
TGTGCCACCTCTCCACTTCAGGGGGCGCGAGGGCAGCCCCAGCATTTT	CATSPLQGARGQPQHF	TRBD1	TRBV19	-	TRBJ1-5
TGTGCCAGCAGCCATGTCAGGGACCTCGGGAGGGGAGAGTTCTTC	CASSHVRDLGRGEFF	TRBD2	TRBV3-1/TRBV3-2	-	TRBJ2-1
TGTGCCAGCAGCTTAGTCGCCCAGGGTGAGCAGTTCTTC	CASSLVAQGEQFF	-	TRBV11-2	-	TRBJ2-1
TGTGCCAGTAGACCATCAATCACAGGGGACAATGGCTACACCTTC	CASRPSITGDNGYTF	TRBD1	TRBV19	-	TRBJ1-2
TGCGCCAGCAGCTTGCGACTAGCGGGTCTTTCAGATACGCAGTATTTT	CASSLRLAGLSDTQYF	TRBD2	TRBV5-1	-	TRBJ2-3
TGTGCCTGGGGAGCCTCGGGCGATCAGGGCGAGCAGTACTTC	CAWGASGDQGEQYF	-	TRBV30	-	TRBJ2-7
TGTGCCAGCAGCTTACCGGGGATCGCTCTCACTGAAGCTTTCTTT	CASSLPGIALTEAFF	-	TRBV7-2	-	TRBJ1-1
TGTGCCAGCAGCCAAGTGGGCGTCGGGGGCTATGGCTACACCTTC	CASSQVGVGGYGYTF	-	TRBV14	once	TRBJ1-2
TGTGCCAGCAGGACGTTCAAGGACCGGGGAAAACTGTTTTTT	CASRTFKDRGKLFF	-	TRBV4-2	-	TRBJ1-4
TGTGCCAGCAGCTTCTCCCCCGCTAGCGGGGGGCAGGGGACCCAGTACTTC	CASSFSPASGGQGTQYF	TRBD2	TRBV11-2	-	TRBJ2-5
TGTGCCAGCAGCGCCCGGGACAACCTAAACACTGAAGCTTTCTTT	CASSARDNLNTEAFF	-	TRBV7-9	few	TRBJ1-1
TGCGCCAGCGCCAGGGGGGAGAACACTGAAGCTTTCTTT	CASARGENTEAFF	TRBD1	TRBV5-1	-	TRBJ1-1
TGTGCCAGCAGCTCCCATAGGGGGACTGAAGCTTTCTTT	CASSSHRGTEAFF	-	TRBV4-2	-	TRBJ1-1
TGTGCCAGCAAGAGAACTCAGGGGAGTGAAAAACTGTTTTTT	CASKRTQGSEKLFF	-	TRBV6-5	-	TRBJ1-4
TGTGCCAGCAGCCCTAGCGTGTCTGGTTACGAGCAGTACTTC	CASSPSVSGYEQYF	-	TRBV27	-	TRBJ2-7
TGTGCCAGCTCACCAACGAGAACGGTTAATGAAAAACTGTTTTTT	CASSPTRTVNEKLFF	-	TRBV18	few	TRBJ1-4
TGTGCCAGCAGTTTAGCCGGGACAGGCTTGCCAGGGACCCAGTACTTC	CASSLAGTGLPGTQYF	TRBD1	TRBV27	-	TRBJ2-5
TGTGCCAGCTCACCGGCCGACACCTTGAACACTGAAGCTTTCTTT	CASSPADTLNTEAFF	-	TRBV18	-	TRBJ1-1
TGTGCCAGCAGTTTAGGCCGGGAAATGGAGCCCCAGCATTTT	CASSLGREMEPQHF	-	TRBV27	-	TRBJ1-5
TGTGCCAGCGGCCGGGACATATTCCACGAGCAGTACTTC	CASGRDIFHEQYF	-	TRBV6-5	-	TRBJ2-7
TGTGCCAGCTTAGCGGCTTACCAAGAGACCCAGTACTTC	CASLAAYQETQYF	-	TRBV28	-	TRBJ2-5
TGCGCCAGCAGCTTGGACAGTAAAGATACGCAGTATTTT	CASSLDSKDTQYF	-	TRBV5-1	-	TRBJ2-3
TGTGCCAGCAGCTTGGTACTAGCGGGAGGGGAGACCCAGTACTTC	CASSLVLAGGETQYF	TRBD2	TRBV5-6	-	TRBJ2-5
TGTGCCAGCAGGGAGGGGGCCTACTATGGCTACACCTTC	CASREGAYYGYTF	TRBD1	TRBV27	-	TRBJ1-2
TGTGCCAGCAGCTTGGACACCGGAGGGGAGACCCAGTACTTC	CASSLDTGGETQYF	-	TRBV5-4	once	TRBJ2-5
TGTGCCAGCAGGCCTTCGACTAGCGGGGGGGAGACCCAGTACTTC	CASRPSTSGGETQYF	TRBD2	TRBV4-2	-	TRBJ2-5
TGCAGCGACACCGGGATGAACTATGGCTACACCTTC	CSDTGMNYGYTF	-	TRBV29-1	-	TRBJ1-2
TGTGCCAGCAGCAAAGGGCCATGGGGCCAACACGGCTCCTACGAGCAGTACTTC	CASSKGPWGQHGSYEQYF	-	TRBV21-1	-	TRBJ2-7
TGTGCCAGCAGTTTTCTGGGGCCAGATACGCAGTATTTT	CASSFLGPDTQYF	-	TRBV27	-	TRBJ2-3
TGTGCCAGCAGTCGACTAGCCTCCTACAATGAGCAGTTCTTC	CASSRLASYNEQFF	TRBD2	TRBV3-1/TRBV3-2	-	TRBJ2-1
TGTGCCAGCAGTTCCGGACAGACCCGAGGCACCGGGGAGCTGTTTTTT	CASSSGQTRGTGELFF	-	TRBV28	-	TRBJ2-2